The T cell receptor (beta chain) described here comes from a study of immune evolution from preneoplasia to lung adenocarcinoma. Assay: immunoSEQ multiplex PCR; the TCRdb copy retains only in-frame clones and omits some. In the table there are approximately 3,700 clones, around four fifths of which are singletons. The count of this clone is one. Its antigen is unidentified. General study results and limits: Top clone frequencies peaked in normal lung, apparently declining through invasive adenocarcinoma. Later-stage lesions appeared to have more T cells, more diversity, less clonality.

Patient tissue came from resections in Japan or China, 2014–2017. The V gene lost 2 bases and the J gene lost 1 base, with 5 bases spanning the gap. This CDR3 has 13 amino acids. Germline V lookup: CDR1 SGHAT, CDR2 FQNNGV. Sequenced: FFPE adjacent normal lung tissue. The chain links TRBV11-2 to TRBJ1-2; D is uncertain. This clonotype originated in a person aged 60-79 years with lung adenocarcinoma. The CDR3 DNA reads TGTGCCAGCAGCTTAAGGGTTAACTATGGCTACACCTTC. As protein: CASSLRVNYGYTF. The full variable domain, its missing parts supplied by reference TRBV11-2 and TRBJ1-2, is EAGVAQSPRYKIIEKRQSVAFWCNPISGHATLYWYQQILGQGPKLLIQFQNNGVVDDSQLPKDRFSAERLKGVDSTLKIQPAKLEDSAVYLCASSLRVNYGYTFGSGTRLTVV.